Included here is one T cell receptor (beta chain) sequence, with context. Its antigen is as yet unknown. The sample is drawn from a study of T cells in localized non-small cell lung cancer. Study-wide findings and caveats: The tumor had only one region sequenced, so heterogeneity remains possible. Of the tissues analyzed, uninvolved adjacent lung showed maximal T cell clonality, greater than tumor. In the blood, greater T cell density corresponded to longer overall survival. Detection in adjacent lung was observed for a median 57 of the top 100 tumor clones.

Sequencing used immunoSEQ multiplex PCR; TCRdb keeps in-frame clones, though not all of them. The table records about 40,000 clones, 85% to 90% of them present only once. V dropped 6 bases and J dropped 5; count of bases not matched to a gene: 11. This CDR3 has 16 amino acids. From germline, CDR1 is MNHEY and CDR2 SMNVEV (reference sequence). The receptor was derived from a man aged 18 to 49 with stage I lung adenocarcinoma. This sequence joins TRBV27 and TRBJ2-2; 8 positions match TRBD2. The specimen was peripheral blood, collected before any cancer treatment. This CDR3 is CASRGNGGARTGELFF. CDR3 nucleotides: TGTGCCAGCAGGGGGAACGGGGGGGCCAGAACCGGGGAGCTGTTTTTT.